This TCR beta chain was identified in a study of beta chain features in type 1 diabetes. Reverse transcribing all isolated RNA meant expressed TCRB transcripts were sequenced. Clones were sequenced by immunoSEQ multiplex PCR, and TCRdb holds only the in-frame ones, with some missing. The data contain a few hundred thousand clones, over 8.5% of them singletons. Details on this clone: What it recognizes is unknown.

V lost 0 bases and J lost 6, with 8 bases in between. Germline lookup yields CDR1 KGHSH and CDR2 LQKENI. The CDR3 runs to 14 residues. Study-wide results and caveats: All four CD4+ subsets from Type 1 diabetes patients carried moderately but significantly shorter TCRB CDR3s. A definitive answer on HLA type influencing TCRB rearrangement was not reached here.

The chain recombines TRBV18 with TRBJ2-2; D is uncertain. The TCR comes from a man aged 25 to 40 with type 1 diabetes. Input material: central memory CD4+ T cells from blood. CDR3 bases: TGTGCCAGCTCACCACCGAGCACCGCCGGGGAGCTGTTTTTT. The encoded protein is CASSPPSTAGELFF.